This is a list of T cell receptor beta chains from one sample in a study of blood T cells in healthy people across ages. TCRdb re-called the 5' RACE reads with MiXCR, one entry per CDR3 protein. This table holds under 2 million distinct CDR3 sequences, roughly 30% found once. Sequencing was performed on blood. The receptors come from a woman in her 30s in good health. Both conserved end residues are part of each CDR3. D genes are given only for firm matches. A row's size may be missing; if present it is once, few, many or a size class.

j_gene: TRBJ2-3
v_gene: TRBV30
d_gene: .
abundance: .
CDR3nt: TGTGCCTGGAGTGCCGCCGGGGCGGTTCGCACAGATACGCAGTATTTT
CDR3aa: CAWSAAGAVRTDTQYF

j_gene: TRBJ1-1
v_gene: TRBV11-2
d_gene: TRBD1
abundance: .
CDR3nt: TGTGCCAGCAGCTTCTTTTCCCGCGGGCTAGACAGGGTCCCTGAAGCTTTCTTT
CDR3aa: CASSFFSRGLDRVPEAFF

j_gene: TRBJ2-1
v_gene: TRBV7-2
d_gene: TRBD2
abundance: few
CDR3nt: TGTGCCAGCAGCTTTAAGCGGGGGCACGGTGGGGAGCAGTTCTTC
CDR3aa: CASSFKRGHGGEQFF

j_gene: TRBJ2-7
v_gene: TRBV6-1
d_gene: .
abundance: .
CDR3nt: TGTGCCTGCGTGTTTATTCAGGGTGACTACGAGCAGTACTTC
CDR3aa: CACVFIQGDYEQYF

j_gene: TRBJ2-3
v_gene: TRBV5-1
d_gene: .
abundance: .
CDR3nt: TGCGCCAGCAGCTTGGCCCGCGGGGCTAGCACAGATACGCAGTATTTT
CDR3aa: CASSLARGASTDTQYF

j_gene: TRBJ2-3
v_gene: TRBV7-7
d_gene: TRBD1
abundance: .
CDR3nt: TGTGCCAGCAGCCCATTGACAGGGGCTCGAGCGGTTACGCAGTATTTT
CDR3aa: CASSPLTGARAVTQYF

j_gene: TRBJ1-4
v_gene: TRBV6-1
d_gene: TRBD1
abundance: .
CDR3nt: TGTGCCAGCAGTGACCTACAGGGGGGTTTTGAAAAACTGTTTTTT
CDR3aa: CASSDLQGGFEKLFF

j_gene: TRBJ1-2
v_gene: TRBV29-1
d_gene: .
abundance: .
CDR3nt: TGCAGCGTTTTGCAGACTGCTAACCATGGCTACACCTTC
CDR3aa: CSVLQTANHGYTF

j_gene: TRBJ2-7
v_gene: TRBV19
d_gene: TRBD1
abundance: few
CDR3nt: TGTGCCAGTGTACAGGGGAACGAGCAGTACTTC
CDR3aa: CASVQGNEQYF

j_gene: TRBJ2-1
v_gene: TRBV20-1
d_gene: TRBD2
abundance: few
CDR3nt: TGCAGTGCTAGCCCCCTAGCGGGCCACTACAATGAGCAGTTCTTC
CDR3aa: CSASPLAGHYNEQFF

j_gene: TRBJ2-1
v_gene: TRBV20-1
d_gene: TRBD2
abundance: few
CDR3nt: TGCAGTGCTATGGCAAATACAAGACTAGCGGGGTACAATGAGCAGTTCTTC
CDR3aa: CSAMANTRLAGYNEQFF

j_gene: TRBJ2-7
v_gene: TRBV5-6
d_gene: .
abundance: few
CDR3nt: TGTGCCAGCAGCTTAACCGGGCCTCCCTACGAGCAGTACTTC
CDR3aa: CASSLTGPPYEQYF

j_gene: TRBJ1-6
v_gene: TRBV27
d_gene: .
abundance: once
CDR3nt: TGTGCCAGCAGCCTAAGGGGCCACTATAATTCACCCCTCCACTTT
CDR3aa: CASSLRGHYNSPLHF

j_gene: TRBJ2-5
v_gene: TRBV12-3/TRBV12-4
d_gene: TRBD2
abundance: many
CDR3nt: TGTGCCAGCAGAGCAGCGGGGGCCCAAGAGACCCAGTACTTC
CDR3aa: CASRAAGAQETQYF

j_gene: TRBJ1-1
v_gene: TRBV7-2
d_gene: .
abundance: .
CDR3nt: TGTGCCAGCAGCTTACGTAGTGTGGGGGGGACTGAAGCTTTCTTT
CDR3aa: CASSLRSVGGTEAFF

j_gene: TRBJ2-7
v_gene: TRBV12-3/TRBV12-4
d_gene: .
abundance: few
CDR3nt: TGTGCCAGCAGTGCAGGCGGGACCTCCTACGAGCAGTACTTC
CDR3aa: CASSAGGTSYEQYF

j_gene: TRBJ1-5
v_gene: TRBV18
d_gene: .
abundance: .
CDR3nt: TGTGCCAGCTCACCAACACAAGGCCCGCTGCATTTT
CDR3aa: CASSPTQGPLHF

j_gene: TRBJ2-1
v_gene: TRBV29-1
d_gene: TRBD1
abundance: many
CDR3nt: TGCAGCGTTGATTCTGGGACAGGGGGCGATGAGCAGTTCTTC
CDR3aa: CSVDSGTGGDEQFF

j_gene: TRBJ2-1
v_gene: TRBV7-8
d_gene: .
abundance: .
CDR3nt: TGTGCCAGCAGCTTAGGAACAGGGCTGGGCGAGACCCAGTTCTTC
CDR3aa: CASSLGTGLGETQFF

j_gene: TRBJ1-1
v_gene: TRBV11-2
d_gene: .
abundance: few
CDR3nt: TGTGCCAGCAGCTTAGGCATCACTGAAGCTTTCTTT
CDR3aa: CASSLGITEAFF

j_gene: TRBJ1-4
v_gene: TRBV6-6
d_gene: TRBD1
abundance: .
CDR3nt: TGTGCCAGCAGTTTCTTGGACAGGGAGACAAGAAAACTGTTTTTT
CDR3aa: CASSFLDRETRKLFF

j_gene: TRBJ2-5
v_gene: TRBV29-1
d_gene: .
abundance: .
CDR3nt: TGCAGCGCCCGGACTCCTCTTTACCATGAGCAGTACTTC
CDR3aa: CSARTPLYHEQYF

j_gene: TRBJ2-7
v_gene: TRBV30
d_gene: .
abundance: many
CDR3nt: TGTGCCTGGAGTGCCGGTTCCGAGCAGTACTTC
CDR3aa: CAWSAGSEQYF

j_gene: TRBJ2-5
v_gene: TRBV29-1
d_gene: .
abundance: .
CDR3nt: TGCAGCGTTGGCACAGGCACGTACCAAGAGACCCAGTACTTC
CDR3aa: CSVGTGTYQETQYF

j_gene: TRBJ2-5
v_gene: TRBV5-1
d_gene: TRBD1
abundance: few
CDR3nt: TGCGCCAGCACGGCCAGGGGGCTAGGTGAGACCCAGTACTTC
CDR3aa: CASTARGLGETQYF

j_gene: TRBJ2-6
v_gene: TRBV4-1
d_gene: TRBD1
abundance: .
CDR3nt: TGCGCCAGCAGCCAATCGACAGGGGGCGTCTCTGGGGCCAACGTCCTGACTTTC
CDR3aa: CASSQSTGGVSGANVLTF

j_gene: TRBJ2-5
v_gene: TRBV6-1
d_gene: TRBD2
abundance: many
CDR3nt: TGTGCCAGCAGTTTTGGACTAGCGGAGCAAGAGACCCAGTACTTC
CDR3aa: CASSFGLAEQETQYF

j_gene: TRBJ2-7
v_gene: TRBV5-1
d_gene: .
abundance: few
CDR3nt: TGCGCCAGCAGCCTAGGGGGACCTACCTCCTACGAGCAGTACTTC
CDR3aa: CASSLGGPTSYEQYF

j_gene: TRBJ1-2
v_gene: TRBV14
d_gene: .
abundance: few
CDR3nt: TGTGCCAGCAGCCAGACAGTCCTCTATGGCTACACCTTC
CDR3aa: CASSQTVLYGYTF

j_gene: TRBJ2-5
v_gene: TRBV7-9
d_gene: TRBD1
abundance: few
CDR3nt: TGTGCCAGCAGCTATGGTTCCGGGACAGAGTTCCAAGAGACCCAGTACTTC
CDR3aa: CASSYGSGTEFQETQYF

j_gene: TRBJ2-7
v_gene: TRBV27
d_gene: .
abundance: few
CDR3nt: TGTGCCAGCAGTTTTTCTGGAGACGCCTACGAGCAGTACTTC
CDR3aa: CASSFSGDAYEQYF

j_gene: TRBJ1-5
v_gene: TRBV5-1
d_gene: .
abundance: .
CDR3nt: TGCGCCAGCAGCTTGGTAGGGTCCGATTATAGCAATCAGCCCCAGCATTTT
CDR3aa: CASSLVGSDYSNQPQHF

j_gene: TRBJ2-1
v_gene: TRBV4-2
d_gene: .
abundance: few
CDR3nt: TGTGCCAGCAGCTCGGGAATAGGCTCCTACAATGAGCAGTTCTTC
CDR3aa: CASSSGIGSYNEQFF

j_gene: TRBJ2-7
v_gene: TRBV25-1
d_gene: TRBD2
abundance: .
CDR3nt: TGTGCCAGCGGACCCCCGGGGGGGGAGCAGTACTTC
CDR3aa: CASGPPGGEQYF

j_gene: TRBJ2-1
v_gene: TRBV3-1
d_gene: TRBD2
abundance: .
CDR3nt: TGTGCCAGCAGCCAAGGTGTAAGCGGGGGCGTCAATGAGCAGTTCTTC
CDR3aa: CASSQGVSGGVNEQFF

j_gene: TRBJ1-5
v_gene: TRBV6-1
d_gene: .
abundance: .
CDR3nt: TGTGCCAGCAGTGAAGACAGGACCTATCAGCCCCAGCATTTT
CDR3aa: CASSEDRTYQPQHF

j_gene: TRBJ2-5
v_gene: TRBV6-1
d_gene: TRBD1
abundance: few
CDR3nt: TGTGCCAGCAGTAGACAGGGAGTTGAGGAGACCCAGTACTTC
CDR3aa: CASSRQGVEETQYF

j_gene: TRBJ1-2
v_gene: TRBV5-6
d_gene: .
abundance: .
CDR3nt: TGTGCCAGCAGCTTGGACAGGCGGACGGGCTACACCTTC
CDR3aa: CASSLDRRTGYTF

j_gene: TRBJ2-7
v_gene: TRBV5-6
d_gene: .
abundance: few
CDR3nt: TGTGCCAGCAGCTGGTGGACTACTACCTACGAGCAGTACTTC
CDR3aa: CASSWWTTTYEQYF